Listed below are T cell receptor beta chains from one sample, sequenced in a study of T cell responses to AZD1222 COVID-19 vaccine. The repertoire was sequenced with immunoSEQ multiplex PCR; TCRdb's copy has only in-frame clones and lacks some. This table has about 80,000 clones, 85% to 95% appearing once. The material sequenced was peripheral blood, taken 28 days after the second AZD1222 dose. These receptors were taken from an adult who received the AZD1222 COVID-19 vaccine. CDR3s leave out the opening cysteine and the closing phenylalanine or tryptophan. The D gene is left open where the match is weak.

>-|TRBV6-5
ASSYSGQLNYGYT
>-|TRBV28
ASSFSGAPDTQY
>TRBD2|TRBV5-6
ASSATPRGRAQVCNEQY
>TRBD2|TRBV7-9
ASSLNSGIGQY
>-|TRBV11-2
ASSLSTNRANYEQY
>TRBD2|TRBV7-9
ASSSRLAGHNEQF
>-|TRBV28
ASTVTRSNEQF
>-|TRBV30
AWSVPWGLKQPQH
>-|TRBV19
ASSIGGVGDTQY
>-|TRBV29-1
SVGPPSAWDEQF
>TRBD1|TRBV3-1/TRBV3-2
ASSQGTGTGNTIY
>TRBD2|TRBV9
ASSVGDSGMYEQY
>-|TRBV7-2
ASSLAGQITDTQY
>TRBD2|TRBV18
ASSPPGLAGDEQY
>TRBD1|TRBV10-3
AIRAYDRENDEQY
>-|TRBV6-1
ASSEGGSGGNEKLF
>-|TRBV7-2
ASSLSDSTGELF
>TRBD1|TRBV13
ASSLDWDRGRWGYT